The following is a T cell receptor (beta chain) sequence with its context. These data are taken from a study of blood T cell repertoires in COVID-19. Trimming removed 6 bases at V and 5 bases at J, with 14 bases between. Germline CDR1 and CDR2: SNHLY and FYNNEI. This CDR3 region has 14 residues. Only in-frame clones appear in the TCRdb table, and some are missing; sequencing was by immunoSEQ multiplex PCR. The table has 300,000 to 350,000 clones, over 75% seen once. This chain joins TRBV2 and TRBJ2-1; the D gene is possibly TRBD2 (6 bases). This TCR derives from a young man who had recovered from COVID-19. The sequenced sample was PBMCs or T cells enriched from blood (not recorded which). The CDR3, as DNA: TGTGCCAGCAGCCTTTTACGGGGGAACAATGAGCAGTTCTTC. It is translated as CASSLLRGNNEQFF.